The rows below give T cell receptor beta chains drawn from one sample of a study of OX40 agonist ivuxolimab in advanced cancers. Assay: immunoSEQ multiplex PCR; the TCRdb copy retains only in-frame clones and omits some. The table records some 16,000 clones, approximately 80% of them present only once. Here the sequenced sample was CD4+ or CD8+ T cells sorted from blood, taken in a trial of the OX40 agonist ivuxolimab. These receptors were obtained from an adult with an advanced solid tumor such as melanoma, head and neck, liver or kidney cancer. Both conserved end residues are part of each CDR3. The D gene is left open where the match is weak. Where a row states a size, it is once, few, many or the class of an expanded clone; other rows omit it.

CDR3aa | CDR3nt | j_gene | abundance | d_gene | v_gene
CASSSSTRDRWEKLFF | TGTGCCAGCAGCTCATCAACCCGGGACAGGTGGGAGAAACTGTTTTTT | TRBJ1-4 | NA | TRBD1 | TRBV7-2
CASSSGQGFRGYTF | TGTGCCAGCAGCTCTGGACAGGGGTTTCGTGGCTACACCTTC | TRBJ1-2 | NA | TRBD1 | TRBV7-2
CASSQGEQDSYEQYF | TGCGCCAGCAGCCAAGGCGAACAGGACTCCTACGAGCAGTACTTC | TRBJ2-7 | NA | NA | TRBV4-3
CASSFGQGYTGELFF | TGTGCCAGCAGCTTCGGACAGGGGTACACCGGGGAGCTGTTTTTT | TRBJ2-2 | NA | TRBD1 | TRBV11-3
CASSQQGFSYNEQFF | TGCGCCAGCAGCCAACAGGGGTTCTCCTACAATGAGCAGTTCTTC | TRBJ2-1 | once | NA | TRBV4-1
CASSVKGLAGGGSYNEQFF | TGTGCCAGTAGTGTTAAGGGACTAGCGGGAGGGGGATCCTACAATGAGCAGTTCTTC | TRBJ2-1 | NA | TRBD2 | TRBV19
CASSSTWLEQYF | TGTGCCAGCAGCTCGACCTGGCTTGAGCAGTACTTC | TRBJ2-7 | NA | NA | TRBV7-9
CASSLGGGFYEQYF | TGTGCCAGCAGCTTAGGAGGGGGCTTCTACGAGCAGTACTTC | TRBJ2-7 | medium-sized | TRBD1 | TRBV7-8
CASSENENSPLHF | TGTGCCAGCAGTGAAAATGAAAATTCACCCCTCCACTTT | TRBJ1-6 | NA | NA | TRBV6-4
CASLHRGPNTEAFF | TGTGCCAGTTTACACAGGGGGCCGAACACTGAAGCTTTCTTT | TRBJ1-1 | NA | TRBD1 | TRBV19
CASSILTGGGSGANVLTF | TGTGCCAGCAGCATCCTCACAGGGGGCGGCTCTGGGGCCAACGTCCTGACTTTC | TRBJ2-6 | NA | NA | TRBV21-1
CASSIRTGLKPLHF | TGTGCCAGCAGTATAAGGACAGGGCTTAAACCCCTCCACTTT | TRBJ1-6 | NA | TRBD1 | TRBV27
CASSLVPGRAYEQYF | TGTGCCAGCAGTTTAGTTCCGGGACGTGCCTACGAGCAGTACTTC | TRBJ2-7 | NA | NA | TRBV28
CASSVDGSYNEQFF | TGTGCCAGCAGCGTAGATGGGTCCTACAATGAGCAGTTCTTC | TRBJ2-1 | NA | NA | TRBV9
CASSFPPYNEQFF | TGTGCCAGCAGTTTTCCACCATACAATGAGCAGTTCTTC | TRBJ2-1 | NA | NA | TRBV27
CSVLTGAVAEAFF | TGCAGCGTCCTGACAGGGGCGGTGGCTGAAGCTTTCTTT | TRBJ1-1 | few | TRBD1 | TRBV29-1
CASSQFRADSYNEQFF | TGCGCCAGCAGCCAGTTCCGGGCGGATTCGTACAATGAGCAGTTCTTC | TRBJ2-1 | NA | NA | TRBV4-3
CASSEEYSIEQYF | TGTGCCAGCAGCGAAGAATACAGCATTGAGCAGTATTTT | TRBJ2-3 | NA | NA | TRBV4-2
CASSFLAGGTGELFF | TGTGCCAGCAGCTTCCTAGCGGGAGGCACCGGGGAGCTGTTTTTT | TRBJ2-2 | NA | TRBD2 | TRBV7-8
CASSPPGPTNYGYTF | TGTGCCAGCAGCCCCCCGGGGCCTACTAACTATGGCTACACCTTC | TRBJ1-2 | NA | NA | TRBV9
CASSDRTSYEQYF | TGTGCCAGCAGCGACAGGACTAGCTACGAGCAGTACTTC | TRBJ2-7 | NA | NA | TRBV7-2
CASSQEGTSGYNEQFF | TGTGCCAGCAGCCAAGAGGGGACTAGCGGTTACAATGAGCAGTTCTTC | TRBJ2-1 | NA | TRBD2 | TRBV4-2
CASSESYTQYF | TGTGCCAGCAGTGAATCTTACACCCAGTACTTC | TRBJ2-5 | NA | NA | TRBV25-1
CASSLDGASYEQYF | TGTGCCAGCAGCTTAGACGGGGCGAGCTACGAGCAGTACTTC | TRBJ2-7 | NA | NA | TRBV7-9
CASSSIAGEQFF | TGTGCCAGCAGTTCGATAGCGGGTGAGCAGTTCTTC | TRBJ2-1 | NA | TRBD2 | TRBV6-1
CASSRYGLGSNSNQPQHF | TGTGCCAGCAGTCGCTACGGTCTCGGGTCCAATAGCAATCAGCCCCAGCATTTT | TRBJ1-5 | NA | NA | TRBV2
CASSLNAGSYEQYF | TGTGCCAGCAGCTTAAATGCAGGGTCTTACGAGCAGTACTTC | TRBJ2-7 | NA | NA | TRBV11-2
CASSLGTAQSETQYF | TGCGCCAGCAGCCTGGGGACAGCTCAATCGGAGACCCAGTACTTC | TRBJ2-5 | NA | TRBD1 | TRBV4-1
CASSLSVPRTYEQYF | TGTGCCAGCAGTTTATCTGTACCCCGTACCTACGAGCAGTACTTC | TRBJ2-7 | NA | NA | TRBV27
CASSVEGRGWDEQYF | TGTGCCAGCAGCGTAGAGGGCAGGGGCTGGGACGAGCAGTACTTC | TRBJ2-7 | NA | NA | TRBV9
CASSFKGPENQPQHF | TGTGCCAGCAGCTTCAAGGGGCCAGAAAATCAGCCCCAGCATTTT | TRBJ1-5 | NA | NA | TRBV21-1
CASSWTGEGYNEQFF | TGTGCCAGCAGCTGGACAGGGGAAGGTTACAATGAGCAGTTCTTC | TRBJ2-1 | NA | TRBD1 | TRBV11-1
CASNDPGQAPYEQYF | TGTGCCAGCAACGACCCGGGACAGGCTCCCTACGAGCAGTACTTC | TRBJ2-7 | NA | TRBD1 | TRBV2
CASSLAGPPSYNEQFF | TGTGCCAGCAGCTTAGCAGGGCCCCCTTCCTACAATGAGCAGTTCTTC | TRBJ2-1 | once | NA | TRBV7-2
CASSPGTGGAAGELFF | TGTGCCAGCAGCCCCGGGACAGGGGGCGCAGCCGGGGAGCTGTTTTTT | TRBJ2-2 | once | TRBD1 | TRBV9
CASSVIPGQGAYEQYF | TGTGCCAGCAGTGTAATCCCGGGACAGGGTGCCTACGAGCAGTACTTC | TRBJ2-7 | NA | TRBD1 | TRBV6-1
CASSMRQGAMNTEAFF | TGTGCCAGTAGTATGAGGCAGGGAGCAATGAACACTGAAGCTTTCTTT | TRBJ1-1 | NA | NA | TRBV19
CASSQVTGHSGGYTF | TGCGCCAGCAGCCAAGTAACGGGGCATAGCGGCGGCTACACCTTC | TRBJ1-2 | NA | NA | TRBV4-1
CASSPGLAGRDEQFF | TGTGCCAGCAGCCCCGGACTAGCGGGGAGGGATGAGCAGTTCTTC | TRBJ2-1 | NA | TRBD2 | TRBV2
CASSLVRTGRGDNEKLFF | TGTGCCAGCAGCTTAGTCAGGACAGGGCGGGGGGATAATGAAAAACTGTTTTTT | TRBJ1-4 | NA | TRBD1 | TRBV7-2
CASSVFNEQFF | TGTGCCAGCAGTGTTTTCAATGAGCAGTTCTTC | TRBJ2-1 | NA | NA | TRBV6-5
CASSDTGTGAYNEQFF | TGCGCCAGCAGCGATACCGGGACAGGTGCCTACAATGAGCAGTTCTTC | TRBJ2-1 | NA | TRBD1 | TRBV4-1
CASSKAGTDSYTEAFF | TGTGCCAGCAGCAAAGCGGGGACAGATTCCTACACTGAAGCTTTCTTT | TRBJ1-1 | NA | NA | TRBV21-1
CASSQKPAGTGSVSPLHF | TGTGCCAGCAGCCAAAAACCAGCCGGGACAGGGAGCGTGTCACCCCTCCACTTT | TRBJ1-6 | NA | TRBD1 | TRBV4-2
CASSVAPRGAGELFF | TGTGCCAGCAGCGTAGCTCCGCGGGGGGCCGGGGAGCTGTTTTTT | TRBJ2-2 | NA | TRBD2 | TRBV9
CASSLPRGDEQYF | TGTGCCAGCAGCTTACCCAGGGGAGACGAGCAGTACTTC | TRBJ2-7 | NA | NA | TRBV5-5
CASSFGTGLYEQYF | TGTGCCAGCAGCTTCGGGACAGGCCTCTACGAGCAGTACTTC | TRBJ2-7 | medium-sized | TRBD1 | TRBV5-6
CASRQNDRPGANVLTF | TGTGCCAGCAGACAAAACGACCGTCCGGGGGCCAACGTCCTGACTTTC | TRBJ2-6 | NA | NA | TRBV7-9